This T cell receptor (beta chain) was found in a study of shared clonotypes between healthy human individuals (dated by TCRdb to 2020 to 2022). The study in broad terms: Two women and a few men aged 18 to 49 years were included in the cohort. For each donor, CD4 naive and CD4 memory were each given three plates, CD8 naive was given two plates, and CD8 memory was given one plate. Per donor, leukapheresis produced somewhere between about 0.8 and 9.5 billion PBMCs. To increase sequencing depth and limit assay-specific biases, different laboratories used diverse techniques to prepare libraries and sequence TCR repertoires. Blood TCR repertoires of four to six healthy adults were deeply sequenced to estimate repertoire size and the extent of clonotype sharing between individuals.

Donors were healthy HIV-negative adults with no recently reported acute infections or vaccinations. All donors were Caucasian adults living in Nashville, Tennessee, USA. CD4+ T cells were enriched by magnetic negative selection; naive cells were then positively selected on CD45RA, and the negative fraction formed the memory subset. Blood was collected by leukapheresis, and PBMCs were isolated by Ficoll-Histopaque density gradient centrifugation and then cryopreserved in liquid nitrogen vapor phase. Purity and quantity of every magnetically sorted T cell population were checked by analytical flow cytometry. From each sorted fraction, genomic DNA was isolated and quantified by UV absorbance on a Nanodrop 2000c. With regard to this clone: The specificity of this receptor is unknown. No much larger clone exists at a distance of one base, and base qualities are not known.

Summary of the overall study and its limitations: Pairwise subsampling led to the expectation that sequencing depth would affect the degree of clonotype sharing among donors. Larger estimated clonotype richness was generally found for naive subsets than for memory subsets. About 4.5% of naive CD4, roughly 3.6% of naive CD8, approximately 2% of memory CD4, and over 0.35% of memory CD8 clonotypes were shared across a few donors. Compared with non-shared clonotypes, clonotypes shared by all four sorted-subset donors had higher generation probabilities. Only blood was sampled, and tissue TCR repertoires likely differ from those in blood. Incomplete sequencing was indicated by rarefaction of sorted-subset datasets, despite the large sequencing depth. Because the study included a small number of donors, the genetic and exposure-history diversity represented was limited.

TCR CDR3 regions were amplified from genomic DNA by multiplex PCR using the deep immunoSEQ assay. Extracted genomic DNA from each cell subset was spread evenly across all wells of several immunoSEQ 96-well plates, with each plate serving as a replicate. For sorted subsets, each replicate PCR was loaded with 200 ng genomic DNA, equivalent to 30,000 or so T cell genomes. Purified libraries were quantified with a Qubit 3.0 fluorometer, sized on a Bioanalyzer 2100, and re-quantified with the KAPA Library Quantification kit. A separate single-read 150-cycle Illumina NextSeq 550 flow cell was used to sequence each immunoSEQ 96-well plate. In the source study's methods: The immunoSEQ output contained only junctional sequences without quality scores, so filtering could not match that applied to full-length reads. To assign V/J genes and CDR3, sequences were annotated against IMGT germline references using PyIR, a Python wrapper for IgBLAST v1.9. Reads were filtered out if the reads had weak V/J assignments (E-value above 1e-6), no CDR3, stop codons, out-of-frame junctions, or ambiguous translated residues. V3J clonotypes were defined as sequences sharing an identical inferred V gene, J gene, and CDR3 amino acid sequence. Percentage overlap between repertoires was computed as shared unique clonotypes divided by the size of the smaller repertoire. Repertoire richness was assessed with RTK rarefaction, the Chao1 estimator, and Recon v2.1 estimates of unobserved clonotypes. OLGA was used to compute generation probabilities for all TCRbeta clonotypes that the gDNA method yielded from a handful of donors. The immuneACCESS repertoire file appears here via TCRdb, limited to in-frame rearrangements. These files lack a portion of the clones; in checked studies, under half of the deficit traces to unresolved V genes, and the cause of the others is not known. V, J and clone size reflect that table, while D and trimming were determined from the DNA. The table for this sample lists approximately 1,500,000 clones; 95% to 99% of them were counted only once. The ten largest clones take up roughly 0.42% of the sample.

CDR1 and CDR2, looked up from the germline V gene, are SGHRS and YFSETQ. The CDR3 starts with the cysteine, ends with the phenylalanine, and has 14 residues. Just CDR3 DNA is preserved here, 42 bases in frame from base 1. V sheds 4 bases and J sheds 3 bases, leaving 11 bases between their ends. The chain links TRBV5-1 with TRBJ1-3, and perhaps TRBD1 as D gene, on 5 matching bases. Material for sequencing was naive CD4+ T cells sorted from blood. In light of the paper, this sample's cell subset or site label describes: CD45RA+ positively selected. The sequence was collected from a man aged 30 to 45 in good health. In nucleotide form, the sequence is TGCGCCAGCAGCAGGGGTGGGGTTGGAAACACCATATATTTT. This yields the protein CASSRGGVGNTIYF.